The source of this T cell receptor beta chain is a study of vaccination effects on CD4 cells after COVID-19. Study outcomes and limitations: Marked clonal contraction was seen late after vaccination (in both infection- and vaccine-induced clones). Healthy vaccinees' vaccine-induced clones included only 1 of 255 cross-reacting with common cold coronaviruses.

Method: immunoSEQ multiplex PCR; TCRdb's copy keeps in-frame clones and lacks some. The profile shows roughly 60,000 clones, approximately 70% of them singletons. Viral peptide pools were used in the ViraFEST assay to expand antigen-specific CD4+ T cells, and sequencing came afterward. Subsequent to a culture period of about ten days, CD4+ T cells were isolated. In the vaccine recipients, nucleocapsid antibodies were negative and there was no prior SARS-CoV-2 infection. IL-2 at about 10 IU/ml and peptides at about 10 ug/ml were added to cultured PBMC, approximately 2.2 million per well. V lost 4 bases and J lost 14; bases outside the gene matches: 8. The CDR3 is 13 residues long. Germline CDR1 LGHDT, CDR2 YNNKEL (reference sequence). In regard to this clone: Its antigen remains unknown.

The specimen was CD4+ T cells from PBMCs cultured with SARS-CoV-2 spike peptides, collected before COVID-19 vaccination. This TCR was sampled from a human donor who received a COVID-19 vaccine. The chain carries TRBV3-1 (or the pseudogene TRBV3-2) and TRBJ2-1; 10 bases align to TRBD1. The CDR3 DNA is TGTGCCAGCAGCCCGCGGGACAGGGGAGGTGAGTTCTTC. It yields the protein CASSPRDRGGEFF.